The next 5 T cell receptor beta chains were all read from a single sample in a study of radiotherapy plus CTLA-4 blockade in lung cancer. Sequenced by immunoSEQ multiplex PCR; TCRdb stores in-frame clones only, minus some. The sample yields 80,000 or so clones, about 79% seen once. This material consisted of peripheral blood, taken from a patient treated with radiotherapy plus ipilimumab. These receptors all come from a human donor with non-small cell lung cancer who had a partial response to radiotherapy plus ipilimumab. Some clones in this sample may be carry-over from other donors' samples.

The chain employs TRBV5-1 and TRBJ1-2, with D maybe TRBD1 (5 bases). This CDR3 has 16 residues. Germline V gene sequence: CDR1 SGHRS, CDR2 YFSETQ. The ends were cut back, 1 base at V and 4 bases at J, with 17 bases in the middle. Written as DNA, the CDR3 is TGCGCCAGCAGCTTGTCCCCCGGAGGGGCGGGCTATGGCTACACCTTC. Its translation is CASSLSPGGAGYGYTF. The full variable domain, rest sourced from reference TRBV5-1 and TRBJ1-2, is KAGVTQTPRYLIKTRGQQVTLSCSPISGHRSVSWYQQTPGQGLQFLFEYFSETQRNKGNFPGRFSGRQFSNSRSEMNVSTLELGDSALYLCASSLSPGGAGYGYTFGSGTRLTVV.

The rearrangement joins TRBV5-1 to TRBJ2-5; TRBD1 is a possible D gene (6 bases). The CDR3 consists of 14 residues. Germline-derived CDR1 and CDR2 are SGHRS and YFSETQ. Between the trimmed V and J ends, which lost 0 bases and 2 bases, there was a span of 8 bases. CDR3 bases: TGCGCCAGCAGCTTGGGACAGGTACAAGAGACCCAGTACTTC. It encodes CASSLGQVQETQYF.

The chain has TRBV7-2 and TRBJ2-7; D is possibly TRBD1 (6 bases). V lost 2 bases and J 5 bases, leaving 16 bases between the germline ends. CDR1 and CDR2 (germline): SGHTA, FQGNSA. The CDR3 runs to 15 residues. The CDR3 bases are TGTGCCAGCAGCTTAAACGGGCAGGGGCTCGACGAGCAGTACTTC. Encoded protein: CASSLNGQGLDEQYF.

This clone showed up just once. The chain uses TRBV7-8 and TRBJ2-5; 8 bases match TRBD2. The length of the CDR3 is 14 residues. The trim removed 5 bases at V and 2 bases at J, leaving 4 bases unmatched. CDR1 and CDR2 (germline): SGHVS, FQNEAQ. The CDR3 nucleotides are TGTGCCAGCAGCCGGGGGGGGTCACAAGAGACCCAGTACTTC. It translates to CASSRGGSQETQYF.

V is TRBV18 and J is TRBJ1-5; D perhaps matches TRBD1 (5 bases). In germline, CDR1 is KGHSH, CDR2 LQKENI. This CDR3 comprises 14 residues. V lost 6 bases and J lost 2, with 11 bases in between. Here the CDR3 DNA reads TGTGCCAGCTCTACGGGGGGGGGCAATCAGCCCCAGCATTTT. As protein: CASSTGGGNQPQHF.